Sequencing of this T cell receptor beta chain was carried out in a study of T-cell memory formation after mild COVID-19 (dated by TCRdb to the early 2020s). For context, the study as a whole: Most TCR sequence clusters were specific to one of the two donors. The cohort comprised two young, previously healthy adult volunteers, one female and one male. In two donors, T-cell clones that expanded and contracted after mild COVID-19 were followed by sequencing TCRalpha and TCRbeta repertoires longitudinally. Findings and caveats that apply to the study as a whole: The detection of some responding clones in pre-infection memory suggests that pre-existing cross-reactive memory T cells joined the SARS-CoV-2 response. Contracting CD4+ clones appeared mostly in the CM and EM memory subsets, whereas CD8+ clones were enriched in EMRA. The study included only two mild cases, and larger cohorts that include severe cases with pre-infection samples were judged to be necessary. SARS-CoV-2 specificity was not confirmed for the second-wave clones peaking on day 37. Balanced CD4/CD8 phenotypes were observed for clones contracting from day 15 to 85, whereas a bias towards CD4+ was observed for a second wave of clones expanding from day 15 to 37.

These reads were obtained on an Illumina NovaSeq 6000. cDNA libraries for TCRalpha and TCRbeta were prepared by 5'RACE using constant-segment primers, with sample barcodes and unique molecular identifiers added. RNA was extracted from every sample with Trizol reagent. The libraries were amplified in two PCR steps, and the second step added a second sample barcode and Illumina TruSeq adapters. Sequencing of the libraries was done on an Illumina NovaSeq, producing 2 x 150 bp paired-end reads. In the authors' own workflow: Demultiplexing of reads and collapsing into UMI-guided consensus sequences were performed with migec v1.2.7. With mixcr v2.1.11, UMI consensuses were aligned to TRA and TRB V and J templates and assembled into clonotypes. A clonotype was counted as expanded or contracted only when both edgeR and NoisET called the clonotype significant, with the noise models trained on biological replicates. edgeR calls used a false discovery rate-adjusted p below 0.01 and a log2 fold-change threshold of 1. As an exploratory analysis of dynamics, max-normalized trajectories of the 1000 most abundant clonotypes were examined by PCA with hierarchical clustering. Separately sequenced CD4+ and CD8+ repertoires were used to assign the CD4 or CD8 phenotype of responding clones. TCRdb passed the public sequencing reads through fastp at Q25 and MiXCR, retaining productive beta sequences. Entries that share a CDR3 protein sequence are merged under the most common genes and DNA. The V and J calls reflect TCRdb's pipeline rather than the authors' work. The sample table shows approximately 300,000 distinct CDR3 sequences, and less than 20% are seen once. Of the sample, 21% is held by the ten largest clones.

The CDR3, cysteine through phenylalanine, is 13 amino acids long. Kept here is only the CDR3 DNA, which spans 39 bases and is read in frame from base 1. Trimming removed 6 bases from V and 4 bases from J; the gene matches leave 7 bases unexplained. Via the germline V gene, CDR1 is SQVTM and CDR2 ANQGSEA. This clonotype was counted at least ten times. No cognate antigen has been identified for it. Nothing much larger sits one base from this clone, and base qualities are not available. PBMCs were isolated by Ficoll-Paque density gradient centrifugation. This TCR derives from a man aged 18 to 30 who had mild COVID-19 (a few samples of this study predate the infection). The sample titles of this study are shuffled in the database, so cell type and time point are left out; the donor was told from shared clones. The rearranged segments are TRBV29-1 and TRBJ1-2; 8 bases in the middle match TRBD1. Sequencing was carried out using PBMCs or a T cell subset sorted from them (not recorded which). Here is the DNA: TGCAGCGTCCCGGACAGGGAATCCTATGGCTACACCTTC. Translated, it gives CSVPDRESYGYTF.